What follows describes a single T cell receptor beta chain. The antigen remains unidentified. Method: immunoSEQ multiplex PCR; TCRdb's copy keeps in-frame clones and lacks some. The table includes fewer than 95,000 clones, approximately 90% detected once. The sample originates from a study of T cell responses to AZD1222 COVID-19 vaccine. Study findings and constraints: Mostly white British, mostly female donors; authors suggested clonal diversity may be underestimated. Per reports, nearly half of all spike-specific TCRs target regions that are unmutated in variants. CD4 TCRs covered the whole spike, strongest at regions 160-218 and 743-854.

Trimming pared 0 bases from V and 8 bases from J, leaving 5 bases between. Looked up from germline, CDR1 is SGHTA and CDR2 is FQGNSA. This CDR3 contains 13 residues. Second-dose intervals near 4 or 12 weeks were combined. The source was peripheral blood, collected 28 days after the second AZD1222 dose. The V call is TRBV7-2, the J call TRBJ2-6; D unresolved. The receptor was derived from an adult who received the AZD1222 COVID-19 vaccine. In DNA, the CDR3 is TGTGCCAGCAGCTTAGCGAGATCCAACGTCCTGACTTTC. Amino acids: CASSLARSNVLTF.